This entry is about one T cell receptor beta chain. With a much larger clone just one base away, this may be a read error. Germline V lookup: CDR1 SGHTA, CDR2 FQGNSA. This CDR3 comprises 15 residues. The entry originates in a study of T cell repertoires in cytomegalovirus infection. TCRdb redid the calling of the reads with MiXCR, one entry per CDR3 protein. The table records about 320,000 distinct CDR3 sequences, over 7.5% of them present only once. Sequenced input: PBMCs. The clonotype comes from a human donor in good health (CMV status not recorded). Some clones in this sample may be carry-over from other donors' samples. The rearrangement joins TRBV7-2 to TRBJ2-1; tentative D call: TRBD1 (7 bases). In DNA, the CDR3 is TGTCCCAGCAGCTCTCCGACAGGGAGGTGGTCGGGTGAGTTCTTC. It encodes CPSSSPTGRWSGEFF.